These T cell receptor beta chains were read from a single sample in a study of blood T cell repertoires in COVID-19. The table came from immunoSEQ multiplex PCR; TCRdb's copy has only in-frame clones and leaves some out. Of roughly 260,000 clones listed, 80% to 90% are singletons. The material sequenced was PBMCs or T cells enriched from blood (not recorded which). The receptors derive from a woman aged 45-65 years who had recovered from COVID-19. Both conserved end residues are part of each CDR3. A D gene is named only where the DNA matches it firmly. Clone size is not always given. Where it is, it says once, few, many or a class for expanded clones.

>TRBV5-1|TRBJ1-3|.|TRBD1
CASSHGTGTGNTIYF
TGCGCCAGCAGCCACGGGACAGGGACTGGAAACACCATATATTTT
>TRBV7-9|TRBJ2-3|.|.
CASSVPGGVTDTQYF
TGTGCCAGCAGTGTCCCCGGGGGTGTCACAGATACGCAGTATTTT
>TRBV9|TRBJ2-2|.|TRBD2
CASSGTSGVNTGELFF
TGTGCCAGCAGCGGGACTAGCGGGGTGAACACCGGGGAGCTGTTTTTT
>TRBV9|TRBJ2-7|.|.
CASSSGGAVTYEQYF
TGTGCCAGCAGTTCTGGGGGGGCCGTCACCTACGAGCAGTACTTC
>TRBV20-1|TRBJ1-2|.|.
CRWGGPGTF
TGCAGATGGGGGGGTCCTGGCACCTTC
>TRBV28|TRBJ1-2|.|.
CASRTAQGHGYTF
TGTGCCAGCCGAACTGCCCAGGGTCATGGCTACACCTTC
>TRBV30|TRBJ2-3|.|TRBD2
CAWSVLVAGGLSTDTQYF
TGTGCCTGGAGTGTTTTGGTAGCGGGAGGGTTGAGCACAGATACGCAGTATTTT
>TRBV12-5|TRBJ1-5|.|.
CASGSPGQGNQPQHF
TGTGCTAGTGGTAGCCCCGGTCAGGGCAATCAGCCCCAGCATTTT
>TRBV19|TRBJ2-2|.|TRBD1
CASSIQGYTGELFF
TGTGCCAGTAGCATACAGGGGTACACCGGGGAGCTGTTTTTT
>TRBV5-5|TRBJ2-7|once|.
CASSLVGANEQYF
TGTGCCAGCAGCTTGGTTGGGGCCAACGAGCAGTACTTC
>TRBV2|TRBJ2-3|.|.
CASAAEGTDTQYF
TGTGCCAGCGCGGCGGAAGGAACAGATACGCAGTATTTT
>TRBV5-5|TRBJ2-6|.|.
CASSLAGRASGANVLTF
TGTGCCAGCAGCCTGGCGGGGAGAGCCTCTGGGGCCAACGTCCTGACTTTC
>TRBV6-6|TRBJ2-7|few|.
CASSGSSYEQYF
TGTGCCAGCAGCGGGTCGTCCTACGAGCAGTACTTC
>TRBV18|TRBJ1-2|once|.
CASAARSSYGYTF
TGTGCCAGCGCGGCAAGGTCCAGCTATGGCTACACCTTC
>TRBV28|TRBJ2-5|.|TRBD2
CASSSAAGGEETQYF
TGTGCCAGCAGTTCGGCGGCGGGAGGGGAGGAGACCCAGTACTTC
>TRBV13|TRBJ2-4|.|TRBD1
CASSLRTGQAPGNIQYF
TGTGCCAGCAGCTTACGGACCGGACAGGCCCCCGGTAACATTCAGTACTTC
>TRBV5-5|TRBJ2-5|.|.
CAGGRDQETQYF
TGTGCCGGCGGCAGAGACCAAGAGACCCAGTACTTC
>TRBV19|TRBJ1-1|few|.
CASSINRAVDTEAFF
TGTGCCAGTAGTATTAACAGGGCGGTGGACACTGAAGCTTTCTTT
>TRBV6-1|TRBJ2-1|.|.
CASSEALRDEQFF
TGTGCCAGCAGTGAAGCGCTTCGGGATGAGCAGTTCTTC
>TRBV27|TRBJ1-5|.|.
CASSPNPALSNQPQHF
TGTGCCAGCAGTCCTAACCCCGCCCTTAGCAATCAGCCCCAGCATTTT
>TRBV9|TRBJ2-3|.|TRBD2
CASGLAGATDTQYF
TGTGCCAGCGGTCTAGCGGGAGCGACAGATACGCAGTATTTT
>TRBV7-6|TRBJ2-5|.|TRBD1
CASSPTNAGTGGTQYF
TGTGCCAGCAGCCCCACAAACGCCGGGACAGGGGGAACCCAGTACTTC
>TRBV29-1|TRBJ2-5|.|TRBD1
CSVDKPGQGVWETQYF
TGCAGCGTGGACAAGCCGGGACAGGGAGTGTGGGAGACCCAGTACTTC
>TRBV9|TRBJ2-1|.|TRBD1
CASSRQGAGFNEQFF
TGTGCCAGCAGCCGACAGGGGGCAGGTTTCAATGAGCAGTTCTTC
>TRBV7-9|TRBJ2-7|few|.
CASSLATGTSYEQYF
TGTGCCAGCAGCTTAGCTACGGGAACTTCCTACGAGCAGTACTTC
>TRBV3-1/TRBV3-2|TRBJ2-3|.|.
CASSLLADGTQYF
TGTGCCAGCAGCCTCCTGGCGGATGGCACGCAGTATTTT
>TRBV6-5|TRBJ2-7|once|TRBD2
CASILSGSEEQYF
TGTGCCAGCATACTTAGCGGGAGCGAGGAGCAGTACTTC
>TRBV19|TRBJ2-7|once|.
CASSNRDNYEQYF
TGTGCCAGTAGTAACCGGGACAACTACGAGCAGTACTTC
>TRBV28|TRBJ2-3|.|TRBD2
CASRGWGLAGGGTQYF
TGTGCCAGCCGCGGATGGGGACTAGCGGGAGGGGGTACGCAGTATTTT
>TRBV7-2|TRBJ1-4|.|.
CASSLGSRDGKLFF
TGTGCCAGCAGCTTAGGAAGCAGGGATGGAAAACTGTTTTTT
>TRBV24-1|TRBJ2-1|.|TRBD2
CATSDWASGSGREQFF
TGTGCCACCAGTGATTGGGCTAGCGGCAGTGGCAGGGAGCAGTTCTTC
>TRBV29-1|TRBJ2-1|few|TRBD1
CSVRTGGANEQFF
TGCAGCGTTCGGACAGGGGGTGCCAATGAGCAGTTCTTC
>TRBV6-5|TRBJ2-7|.|.
CASRASELYEQYF
TGTGCCAGCAGGGCTAGCGAACTCTACGAGCAGTACTTC
>TRBV29-1|TRBJ2-3|.|.
CSVEPAGDTQYF
TGCAGCGTTGAACCAGCGGGAGATACGCAGTATTTT
>TRBV6-5|TRBJ1-5|.|.
CASRGPSPQPQHF
TGTGCCAGCAGGGGCCCGAGCCCCCAGCCCCAGCATTTT
>TRBV4-2|TRBJ2-1|.|.
CASSQSPVEQNYNEQFF
TGTGCCAGCAGCCAGAGCCCTGTGGAGCAGAACTACAATGAGCAGTTCTTC
>TRBV28|TRBJ1-6|.|.
CASSLPQGVFNSPLHF
TGTGCCAGCAGTTTGCCACAGGGAGTTTTTAATTCACCCCTCCACTTT
>TRBV12-3/TRBV12-4|TRBJ1-2|.|.
CASSYGYGYTF
TGTGCCAGCAGTTACGGCTATGGCTACACCTTC
>TRBV9|TRBJ2-3|.|.
CASSVGAGFTDTQYF
TGTGCCAGCAGCGTAGGGGCGGGGTTCACAGATACGCAGTATTTT
>TRBV6-5|TRBJ1-2|.|TRBD1
CASTRTGEYGYTF
TGTGCCAGCACCCGGACAGGGGAATATGGCTACACCTTC
>TRBV7-9|TRBJ1-1|.|.
CASSWDTDTEAFF
TGTGCCAGCAGTTGGGACACCGACACTGAAGCTTTCTTT